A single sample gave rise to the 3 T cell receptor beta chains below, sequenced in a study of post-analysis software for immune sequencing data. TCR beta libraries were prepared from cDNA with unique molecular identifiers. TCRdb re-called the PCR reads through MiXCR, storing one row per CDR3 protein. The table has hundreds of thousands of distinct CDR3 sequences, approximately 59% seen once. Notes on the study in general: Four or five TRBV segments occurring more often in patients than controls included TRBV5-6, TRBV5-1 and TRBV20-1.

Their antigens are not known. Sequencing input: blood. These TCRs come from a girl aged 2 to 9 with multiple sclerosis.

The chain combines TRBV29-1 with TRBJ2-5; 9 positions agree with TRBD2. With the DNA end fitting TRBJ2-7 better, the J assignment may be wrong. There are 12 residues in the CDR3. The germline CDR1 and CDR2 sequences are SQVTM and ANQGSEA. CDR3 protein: CSVGTSADEQYF. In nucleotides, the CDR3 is TGCAGCGTTGGGACTAGCGCCGACGAGCAGTACTTC.

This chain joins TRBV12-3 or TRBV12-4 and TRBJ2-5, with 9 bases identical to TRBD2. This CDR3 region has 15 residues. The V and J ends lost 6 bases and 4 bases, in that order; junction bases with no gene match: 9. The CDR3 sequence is CASRNSGSLLETQYF. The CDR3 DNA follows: TGTGCCAGCAGAAATAGCGGGAGCCTTTTAGAGACCCAGTACTTC.

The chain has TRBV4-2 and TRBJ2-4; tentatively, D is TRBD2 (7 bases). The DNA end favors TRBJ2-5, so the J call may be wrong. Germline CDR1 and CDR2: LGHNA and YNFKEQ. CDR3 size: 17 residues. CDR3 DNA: TGTGCCAGCAGCCAAGATTTAACGGCAGGGAGGGGGGAGACCCAGTACTTC. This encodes CASSQDLTAGRGETQYF.